The 5 T cell receptor beta chains given below trace back to one sample, sequenced in a study of blood T cells in healthy people across ages. With a J-beta primer mix and a sample-barcoded 5' primer, a second PCR ran 7 to 11 cycles. One entry per CDR3 protein, called by TCRdb with MiXCR from the 5' RACE reads. The repertoire includes fewer than 2,000,000 distinct CDR3 sequences, approximately 39% of them detected once, and about 21% sits in the top ten. Sequencing was done on a sample of blood. The receptors derive from a human donor in good health.

The chain recombines TRBV4-3 with TRBJ2-7, with D tentatively TRBD2 (6 bases). CDR3 size: 15 residues. Trimming shortened V by 3 bases and J by 1 base, and 13 bases separated the two germline ends. The germline gives CDR1 LGHNA, CDR2 YSLEER. CDR3 coding DNA: TGCGCCAGCAGCCAGGAGGGACCCCATTCCTACGAGCAGTACTTC. This codes for CASSQEGPHSYEQYF.

On this clonotype: One junction end disagrees with the germline gene, perhaps due to a read error. This chain links TRBV25-1 with TRBJ2-5; D might be TRBD1 (5 bases). The CDR3 sequence is 16 residues long. CDR1 is MGHDK and CDR2 is SYGVNS in the germline V gene. The CDR3 region has the DNA TGTGCCAGCAGCGAATGGGGCAGAGGTTCTGGGCAGACCCAGTACTTC. It yields the protein CASSEWGRGSGQTQYF. The whole variable domain, remainder taken from reference TRBV25-1 and TRBJ2-5, is EADIYQTPRYLVIGTGKKITLECSQTMGHDKMYWYQQDPGMELHLIHYSYGVNSTEKGDLSSESTVSRIRTEHFPLTLESARPSHTSQYLCASSEWGRGSGQTQYFGPGTRLLVL.

CDR3 DNA: TGTGCCAGCAGCCCTGTGCCAGGGGATTCACCCCTCCACTTT. Amino acid sequence: CASSPVPGDSPLHF. The genes are TRBV7-2 and TRBJ1-6; D is perhaps TRBD1 (6 bases). V gave up 5 bases and J gave up 8 bases, with 13 bases separating them. The CDR3 sequence is 14 residues long. Germline V gene sequence: CDR1 SGHTA, CDR2 FQGNSA.

This clonotype was seen a handful of times. The J gene is TRBJ2-3, the V gene TRBV12-3 or TRBV12-4; D is ambiguous. V was trimmed by 2 bases and J by 3 bases, leaving 12 bases between them. The CDR3 runs to 15 residues. CDR3: CASSLNDRPTDTQYF. Written as DNA, the CDR3 is TGTGCCAGCAGTTTAAACGACCGTCCTACAGATACGCAGTATTTT.

The chain carries TRBV7-8 and TRBJ2-3; 9 bases line up with TRBD2. V was clipped by 1 base and J by 2 bases; unmatched bases: 7. This CDR3 is built from 17 residues. The germline gives CDR1 SGHVS, CDR2 FQNEAQ. CDR3 sequence reads: CASSLVIAGELTDTQYF. CDR3 sequence (DNA): TGTGCCAGCAGCTTAGTAATAGCGGGGGAGCTCACAGATACGCAGTATTTT.